These 15 T cell receptor beta chains were all obtained from the same sample, sequenced in a study of blood T cell repertoires in COVID-19. Libraries were prepared by immunoSEQ multiplex PCR; TCRdb keeps only in-frame clonotypes and omits some of them. In the table there are 100,000 to 150,000 clones, 65% to 90% of which are singletons. Sequencing was done on a sample of PBMCs or T cells enriched from blood (not recorded which). The receptors here all came from a woman in her forties or fifties who had recovered from COVID-19.

The V gene is TRBV5-8, the J gene TRBJ2-1; D might be TRBD2 (6 bases). V lost 1 base and J lost 15, with 17 bases in between. The CDR3 sequence is 13 residues long. The germline CDR1 and CDR2 sequences are SGHTS and YDEGEE. The CDR3 nucleotides read TGTGCCAGCAGCTTGATCAGGGCGGGGAGAGGGTTCTTC. Translating gives CASSLIRAGRGFF.

The CDR3 nucleotides are TGTGCCAGCAGCGTTCCCGGGACAGCGAACACCGGGGAGCTGTTTTTT. Protein sequence: CASSVPGTANTGELFF. The J gene is TRBJ2-2, the V gene TRBV7-6; 7 bases map to TRBD1. V lost 5 bases and J lost 0; bases outside the gene matches: 6. Germline CDR1 SGHVS, CDR2 FNYEAQ. CDR3 length equals 16 residues.

The chain combines TRBV7-9 with TRBJ2-1; TRBD1 matches at 7 bases. Unmatched junction bases numbered 6, after V lost 5 bases and J lost 8 bases. Germline values: CDR1 SEHNR, CDR2 FQNEAQ (reference sequence). The CDR3 consists of 13 residues. CDR3 in DNA: TGTGCCAGCAGCAAGGACAGGTTAGATGAGCAGTTCTTC. Translated, it gives CASSKDRLDEQFF.

V is TRBV4-3 and J is TRBJ2-7; unclear D gene. Germline values: CDR1 LGHNA, CDR2 YSLEER. With 0 bases removed from V and 5 bases from J, the gap between germline ends came to 14 bases. This CDR3 has 15 residues. The CDR3 sequence is CASSQDQVAWDEQYF. DNA for the CDR3: TGCGCCAGCAGCCAAGACCAGGTGGCTTGGGACGAGCAGTACTTC.

The rearrangement uses TRBV7-3 and TRBJ1-1; 7 bases are shared with TRBD1. The CDR3 covers 15 residues. V shed 5 bases and J 1 base; nucleotides not matched to a gene: 7. The germline V gene has CDR1 SGHTA and CDR2 FQGTGA. In DNA, the CDR3 is TGTGCCAGCAGCGCGGCGGGACAGTCGAACACTGAAGCTTTCTTT. Protein product: CASSAAGQSNTEAFF.

The rearrangement uses TRBV2 and TRBJ1-1; 9 nucleotides match TRBD1. CDR1 and CDR2 from the germline V gene are SNHLY and FYNNEI. The V and J ends lost 8 bases and 3 bases, in that order; junction bases with no gene match: 4. This CDR3 is built from 13 residues. The CDR3 region has the DNA TGTGCCAGCTCGGACAGGGGACACACTGAAGCTTTCTTT. Translation gives CASSDRGHTEAFF.

The chain carries TRBV9 and TRBJ2-2; 8 bases are shared with TRBD1. The CDR3 has 14 amino acids. V gave up 5 bases and J gave up 2 bases; unmatched junction bases: 2. CDR1 is SGDLS and CDR2 is YYNGEE in the germline V gene. CDR3 region: CASRGQVNTGELFF. The CDR3 nucleotides read TGTGCCAGCAGGGGACAGGTCAACACCGGGGAGCTGTTTTTT.

The V gene is TRBV4-2, the J gene TRBJ2-7; D might be TRBD2 (6 bases). V shed 4 bases and J shed 13 bases, with 17 bases lying between them. CDR1 and CDR2 (germline): LGHNA, YNFKEQ. CDR3 size: 12 residues. The CDR3 nucleotides are TGTGCCAGCAGCCGGGGGGATGGTAGCTTCTACTTC. Its protein is CASSRGDGSFYF.

The V gene is TRBV6-5, the J gene TRBJ1-2; 9 bases are shared with TRBD1. Losses at the gene ends were 7 bases for V and 2 bases for J; bases not matched to a gene: 8. The CDR3 contains 15 residues. The germline V gene encodes CDR1 MNHEY and CDR2 SVGAGI. The CDR3 nucleotides are TGTGCCAGCATCGACACGACAGGGGGGAACTATGGCTACACCTTC. Amino acid sequence: CASIDTTGGNYGYTF.

The chain carries TRBV19 and TRBJ2-2; tentative D call: TRBD1 (5 bases). CDR1 LNHDA and CDR2 SQIVND come from the germline V gene (reference sequence). Trimming stripped 7 bases from V and 0 bases from J, with 18 bases between. The CDR3 is 17 residues long. CDR3 nucleotides: TGTGCCAGTACTATGGATACGCAGGGAACGAACACCGGGGAGCTGTTTTTT. This encodes CASTMDTQGTNTGELFF.

The genes are TRBV6-1 and TRBJ1-2, with 11 bases lining up with TRBD1. The germline gives CDR1 MNHNS, CDR2 SASEGT. The CDR3 is made up of 17 amino acids. The V gene end was trimmed by 2 bases and the J gene end by 4 bases; junction bases not matched to a gene: 9. In DNA, the CDR3 is TGTGCCAGCAGTGAAAGGGACGCCGGACAGGGGGCCTATGGCTACACCTTC. This sequence encodes CASSERDAGQGAYGYTF.

V and J are TRBV5-1 and TRBJ2-7; D gene uncertain. The CDR3 spans 14 residues. The V end was cut by 3 bases, the J end by 1 base, with 11 bases between. Germline V gene lookup returns CDR1 SGHRS and CDR2 YFSETQ. The CDR3 spells CASSSNTVSYEQYF. DNA of the CDR3: TGCGCCAGCAGCTCGAACACAGTTTCCTACGAGCAGTACTTC.

The CDR3 DNA is TGTGCCAGTAGACCGGACAGGGTGGCTGAAAAACTGTTTTTT. Residues: CASRPDRVAEKLFF. The chain combines TRBV19 with TRBJ1-4; TRBD1 matches at 8 bases. The germline CDR1 and CDR2 sequences are LNHDA and SQIVND (reference sequence). With 6 bases clipped from V and 7 bases from J, the junction kept 7 bases outside the gene matches. The CDR3 runs 14 residues.

The V call is TRBV19, the J call TRBJ1-1; D unclear. CDR3 size: 13 residues. Trimming pared 7 bases from V and 6 bases from J, leaving 15 bases between. Per the germline V gene, CDR1 is LNHDA and CDR2 is SQIVND (reference sequence). For the CDR3, the DNA is TGTGCCAGTAAAGGCCCGACTGAGGCTGAAGCTTTCTTT. It is translated as CASKGPTEAEAFF.

This rearrangement joins TRBV6-5 to TRBJ1-2; TRBD1 might be the D (6 bases). The CDR3 extends over 16 amino acids. V lost 2 bases, J lost 0 bases, and 13 bases lay in between. Germline loops: CDR1 MNHEY, CDR2 SVGAGI. The CDR3 spells CASSYGGARANYGYTF. DNA for the CDR3: TGTGCCAGCAGTTACGGGGGGGCCCGAGCTAACTATGGCTACACCTTC.